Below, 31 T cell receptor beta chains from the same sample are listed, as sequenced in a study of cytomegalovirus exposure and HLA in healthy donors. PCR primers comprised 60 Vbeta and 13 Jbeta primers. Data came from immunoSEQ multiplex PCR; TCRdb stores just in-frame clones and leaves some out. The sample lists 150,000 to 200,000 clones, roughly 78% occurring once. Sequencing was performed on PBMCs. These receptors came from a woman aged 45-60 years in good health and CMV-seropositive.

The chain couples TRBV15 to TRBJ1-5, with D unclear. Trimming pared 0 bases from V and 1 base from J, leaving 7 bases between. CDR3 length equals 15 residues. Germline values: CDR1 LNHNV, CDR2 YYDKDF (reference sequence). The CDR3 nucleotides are TGTGCCACCAGCAGAGATGGGGAGAGCAATCAGCCCCAGCATTTT. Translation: CATSRDGESNQPQHF.

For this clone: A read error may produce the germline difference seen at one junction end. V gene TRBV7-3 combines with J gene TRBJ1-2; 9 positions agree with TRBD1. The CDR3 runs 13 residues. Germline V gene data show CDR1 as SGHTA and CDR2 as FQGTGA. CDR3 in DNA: TGTGCCAGCAGCTTAACGACAGGGGGGATTCTGGCCTTC. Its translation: CASSLTTGGILAF.

This chain's CDR3 is CASSLATKETQYF. Written as DNA, the CDR3 is TGCGCCAGCAGCTTGGCTACCAAAGAGACCCAGTACTTC. The chain has TRBV5-1 and TRBJ2-5; D is uncertain. Trimming removed 0 bases from V and 3 bases from J, with 6 bases in between. The CDR3 is made up of 13 amino acids. The germline CDR1 and CDR2 sequences are SGHRS and YFSETQ.

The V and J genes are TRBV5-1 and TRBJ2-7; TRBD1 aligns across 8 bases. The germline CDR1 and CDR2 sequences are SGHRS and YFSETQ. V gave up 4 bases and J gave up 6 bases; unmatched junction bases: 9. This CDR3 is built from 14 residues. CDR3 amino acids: CASSTGTGKSEQYF. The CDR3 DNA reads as TGCGCCAGCAGCACCGGGACAGGTAAAAGCGAGCAGTACTTC.

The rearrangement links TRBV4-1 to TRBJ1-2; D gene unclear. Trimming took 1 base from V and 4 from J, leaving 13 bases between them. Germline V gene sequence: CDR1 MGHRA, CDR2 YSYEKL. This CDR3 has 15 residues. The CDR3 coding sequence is TGCGCCAGCAGCCAAGTCGGCGGAGAGTCCTATGGCTACACCTTC. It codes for CASSQVGGESYGYTF.

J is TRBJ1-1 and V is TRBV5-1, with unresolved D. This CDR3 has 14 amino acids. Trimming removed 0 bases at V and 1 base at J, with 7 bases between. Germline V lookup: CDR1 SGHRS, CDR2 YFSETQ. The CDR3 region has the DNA TGCGCCAGCAGCTTGGCGGGGAGGAACACTGAAGCTTTCTTT. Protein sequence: CASSLAGRNTEAFF.

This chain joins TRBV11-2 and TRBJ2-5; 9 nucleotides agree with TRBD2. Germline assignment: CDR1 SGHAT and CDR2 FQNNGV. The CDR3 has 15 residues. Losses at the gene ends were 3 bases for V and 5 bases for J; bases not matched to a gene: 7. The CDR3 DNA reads TGTGCCAGCAGCTTTAGCGGGGGACCCACGGAGACCCAGTACTTC. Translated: CASSFSGGPTETQYF.

DNA of the CDR3: TGTGCCAGCAGTTATCCCCCGGACTTGGCCAAAAACATTCAGTACTTC. It encodes CASSYPPDLAKNIQYF. The chain recombines TRBV6-6 with TRBJ2-4; D is perhaps TRBD2 (5 bases). Trimming removed 3 bases at V and 1 base at J, with 13 bases between. This CDR3 has 16 residues. CDR1 and CDR2 (germline): MNHNY, SVGAGI (reference sequence).

As DNA, the CDR3 is TGTGCCAGCGGGAGGTCCAACACCGGGGAGCTGTTTTTT. This encodes CASGRSNTGELFF. The genes are TRBV6-5 and TRBJ2-2, with D tentatively TRBD2 (6 bases). Trimming shortened V by 8 bases and J by 2 bases, and 9 bases separated the two germline ends. This CDR3 spans 13 amino acids. Looked up from germline, CDR1 is MNHEY and CDR2 is SVGAGI.

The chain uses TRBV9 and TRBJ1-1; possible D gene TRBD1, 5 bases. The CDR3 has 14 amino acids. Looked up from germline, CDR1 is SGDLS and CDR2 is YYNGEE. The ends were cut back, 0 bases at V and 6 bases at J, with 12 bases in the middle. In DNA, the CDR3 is TGTGCCAGCAGCGTAGGAAGTAGGGGTGCTGAAGCTTTCTTT. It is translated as CASSVGSRGAEAFF.

CDR3 sequence (DNA): TGCAGCGTTGGCCTCGGGGTAGCGGCTTTACACGAGCAGTACTTC. This codes for CSVGLGVAALHEQYF. The chain recombines TRBV29-1 with TRBJ2-7, with D maybe TRBD2 (6 bases). The CDR3 loop spans 15 amino acids. Trimming took 4 bases from V and 5 from J, leaving 21 bases between them. Germline V gene data show CDR1 as SQVTM and CDR2 as ANQGSEA.

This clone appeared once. Written as DNA, the CDR3 is TGTGCCAGCACCCCGGACTCGGTAGCAAATGAGCAGTTCTTC. This translates into CASTPDSVANEQFF. The gene calls are TRBV2 and TRBJ2-1; the D gene is possibly TRBD2 (5 bases). Germline V gene data show CDR1 as SNHLY and CDR2 as FYNNEI. V was clipped by 7 bases and J by 7 bases, with 17 bases between them. The CDR3 totals 14 residues.

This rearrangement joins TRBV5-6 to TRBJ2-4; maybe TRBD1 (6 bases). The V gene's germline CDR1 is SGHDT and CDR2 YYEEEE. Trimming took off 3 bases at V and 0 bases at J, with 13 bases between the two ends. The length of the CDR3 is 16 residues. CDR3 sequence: CASSSPGHLAKNIQYF. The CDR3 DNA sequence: TGTGCCAGCAGCTCTCCGGGACATTTAGCCAAAAACATTCAGTACTTC.

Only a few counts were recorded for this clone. CDR3 residues: CASSPLSGGPLRTDTQYF. The DNA for the CDR3 is TGTGCCAGCAGCCCTCTATCGGGGGGCCCCCTCCGGACAGATACGCAGTATTTT. This chain joins TRBV14 and TRBJ2-3, with a tentative D call TRBD2 (7 bases). The germline CDR1 and CDR2 sequences are SGHDN and FVKESK. CDR3 length equals 18 residues. V dropped 4 bases and J dropped 3 bases, with 23 bases sitting between them.

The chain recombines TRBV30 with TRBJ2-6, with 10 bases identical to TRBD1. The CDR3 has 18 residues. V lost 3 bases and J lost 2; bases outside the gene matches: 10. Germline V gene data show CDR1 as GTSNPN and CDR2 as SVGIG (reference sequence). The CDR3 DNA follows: TGTGCCTGGAGCGCCCGGGACAGGGGACTGGCTGGGGCCAACGTCCTGACTTTC. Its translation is CAWSARDRGLAGANVLTF.

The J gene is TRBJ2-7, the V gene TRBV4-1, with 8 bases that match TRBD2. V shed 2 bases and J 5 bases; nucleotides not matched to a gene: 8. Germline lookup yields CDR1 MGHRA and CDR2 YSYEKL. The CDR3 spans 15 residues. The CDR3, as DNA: TGCGCCAGCAGCCAAAACCCCCTAGCGGGCCACGAGCAGTACTTC. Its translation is CASSQNPLAGHEQYF.

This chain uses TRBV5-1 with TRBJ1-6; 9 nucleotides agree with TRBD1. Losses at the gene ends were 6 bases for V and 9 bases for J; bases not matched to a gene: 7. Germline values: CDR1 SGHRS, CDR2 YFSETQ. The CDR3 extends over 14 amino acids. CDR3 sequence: CASKVGQGFSPLHF. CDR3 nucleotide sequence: TGCGCCAGCAAGGTTGGACAGGGGTTTTCACCCCTCCACTTT.

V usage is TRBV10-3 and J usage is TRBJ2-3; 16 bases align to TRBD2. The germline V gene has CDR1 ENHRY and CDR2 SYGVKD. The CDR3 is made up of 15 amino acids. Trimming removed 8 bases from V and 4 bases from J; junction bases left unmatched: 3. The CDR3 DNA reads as TGTGCCATCGGGACTAGCGGGGGGGTAGCAGATACGCAGTATTTT. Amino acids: CAIGTSGGVADTQYF.

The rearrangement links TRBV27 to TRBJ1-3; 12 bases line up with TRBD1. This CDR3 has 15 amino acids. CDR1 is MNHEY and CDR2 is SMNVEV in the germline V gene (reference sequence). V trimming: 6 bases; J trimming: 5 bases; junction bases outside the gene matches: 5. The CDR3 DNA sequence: TGTGCCAGCAGCCGGGACAGGGGGCTTAGAAACACCATATATTTT. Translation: CASSRDRGLRNTIYF.

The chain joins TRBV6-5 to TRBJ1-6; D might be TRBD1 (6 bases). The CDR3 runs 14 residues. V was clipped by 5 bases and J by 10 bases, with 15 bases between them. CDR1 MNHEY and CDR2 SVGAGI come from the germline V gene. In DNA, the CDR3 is TGTGCCAGCAGTGTTGGACAGCATGCCTCACCCCTCCACTTT. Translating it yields CASSVGQHASPLHF.

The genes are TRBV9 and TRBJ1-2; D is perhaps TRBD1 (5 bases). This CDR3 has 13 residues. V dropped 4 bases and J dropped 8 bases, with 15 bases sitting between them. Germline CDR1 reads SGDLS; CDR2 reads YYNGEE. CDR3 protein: CASSTSGTNGYTF. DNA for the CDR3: TGTGCCAGCAGCACTTCCGGGACTAACGGCTACACCTTC. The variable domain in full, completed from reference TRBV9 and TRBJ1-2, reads DSGVTQTPKHLITATGQRVTLRCSPRSGDLSVYWYQQSLDQGLQFLIQYYNGEERAKGNILERFSAQQFPDLHSELNLSSLELGDSALYFCASSTSGTNGYTFGSGTRLTVV.

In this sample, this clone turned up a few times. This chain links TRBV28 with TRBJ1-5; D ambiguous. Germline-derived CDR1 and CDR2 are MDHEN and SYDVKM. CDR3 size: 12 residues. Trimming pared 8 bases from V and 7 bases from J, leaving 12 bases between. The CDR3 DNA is TGTGCCAGCTTCCGGGGAAACCAGCCCCAGCATTTT. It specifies CASFRGNQPQHF.

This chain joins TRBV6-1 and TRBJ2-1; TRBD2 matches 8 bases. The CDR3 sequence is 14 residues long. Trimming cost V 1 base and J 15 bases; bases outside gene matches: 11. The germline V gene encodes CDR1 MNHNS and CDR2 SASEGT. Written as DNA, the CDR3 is TGTGCCAGCAGTGAAGGAACGGGGGGGTACCGAGGGTTCTTC. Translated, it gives CASSEGTGGYRGFF.

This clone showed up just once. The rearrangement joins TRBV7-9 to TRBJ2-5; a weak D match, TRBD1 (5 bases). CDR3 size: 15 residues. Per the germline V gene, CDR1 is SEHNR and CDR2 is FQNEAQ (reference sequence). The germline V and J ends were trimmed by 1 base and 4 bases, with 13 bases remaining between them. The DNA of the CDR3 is TGTGCCAGCAGCTTAGGTGCAGGGTCAGGAGAGACCCAGTACTTC. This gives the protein CASSLGAGSGETQYF. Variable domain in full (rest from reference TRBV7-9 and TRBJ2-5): DTGVSQNPRHKITKRGQNVTFRCDPISEHNRLYWYRQTLGQGPEFLTYFQNEAQLEKSRLLSDRFSAERPKGSFSTLEIQRTEQGDSAMYLCASSLGAGSGETQYFGPGTRLLVL.

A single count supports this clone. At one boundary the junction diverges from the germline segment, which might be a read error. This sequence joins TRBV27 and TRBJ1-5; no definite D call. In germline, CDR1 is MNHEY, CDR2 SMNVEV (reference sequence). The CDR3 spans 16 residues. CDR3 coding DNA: TGTGCCAGCAGTCTATCTCCAGGTCTTAGCAATCAGCCCCAGCATTTT. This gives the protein CASSLSPGLSNQPQHF.

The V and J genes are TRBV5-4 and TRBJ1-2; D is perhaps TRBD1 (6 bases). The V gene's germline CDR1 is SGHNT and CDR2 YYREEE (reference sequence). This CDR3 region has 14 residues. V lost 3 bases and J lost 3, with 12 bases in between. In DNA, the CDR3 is TGTGCCAGCAGCTCCGGAGGGGGGGACTATGGCTACACCTTC. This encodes CASSSGGGDYGYTF. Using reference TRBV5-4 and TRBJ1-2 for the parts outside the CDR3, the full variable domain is ETGVTQSPTHLIKTRGQQVTLRCSSQSGHNTVSWYQQALGQGPQFIFQYYREEENGRGNFPPRFSGLQFPNYSSELNVNALELDDSALYLCASSSGGGDYGYTFGSGTRLTVV.

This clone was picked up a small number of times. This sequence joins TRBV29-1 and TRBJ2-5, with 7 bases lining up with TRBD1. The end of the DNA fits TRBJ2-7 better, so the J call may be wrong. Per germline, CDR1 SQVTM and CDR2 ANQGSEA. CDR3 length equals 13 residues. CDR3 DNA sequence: TGCAGCGCCAGACCAGGACAGGCTGTCGAGCAGTACTTC. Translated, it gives CSARPGQAVEQYF.

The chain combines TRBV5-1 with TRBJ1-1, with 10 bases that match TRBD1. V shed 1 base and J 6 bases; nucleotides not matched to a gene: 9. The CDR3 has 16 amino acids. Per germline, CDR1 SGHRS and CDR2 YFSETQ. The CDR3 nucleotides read TGCGCCAGCAGCTTGCTGACAGGGGGCAGAGTCGCTGAAGCTTTCTTT. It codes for CASSLLTGGRVAEAFF.

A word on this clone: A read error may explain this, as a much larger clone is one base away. The DNA of the CDR3 is TGTGCCAGCAGCCGACAGATGAACACTGAAGCTTTCTTT. Encoded protein: CASSRQMNTEAFF. V is TRBV7-9 and J is TRBJ1-1; maybe TRBD1 (5 bases). Trimming took 5 bases from V and 0 from J, leaving 7 bases between them. CDR3 length: 13 amino acids. CDR1 and CDR2 from the germline V gene are SEHNR and FQNEAQ (reference sequence).

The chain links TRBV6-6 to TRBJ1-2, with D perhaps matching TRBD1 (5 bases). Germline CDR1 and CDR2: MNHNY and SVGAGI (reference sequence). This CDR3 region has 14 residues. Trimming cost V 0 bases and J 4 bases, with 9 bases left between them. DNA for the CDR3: TGTGCCAGCAGTTACTCTGACAGATCCTATGGCTACACCTTC. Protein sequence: CASSYSDRSYGYTF.

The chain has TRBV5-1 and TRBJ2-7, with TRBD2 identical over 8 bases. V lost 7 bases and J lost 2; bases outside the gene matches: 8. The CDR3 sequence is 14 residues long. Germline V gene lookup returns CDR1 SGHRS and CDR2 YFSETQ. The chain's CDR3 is CASASGGVTYEQYF. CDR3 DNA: TGCGCCAGCGCGAGCGGGGGTGTTACCTACGAGCAGTACTTC.